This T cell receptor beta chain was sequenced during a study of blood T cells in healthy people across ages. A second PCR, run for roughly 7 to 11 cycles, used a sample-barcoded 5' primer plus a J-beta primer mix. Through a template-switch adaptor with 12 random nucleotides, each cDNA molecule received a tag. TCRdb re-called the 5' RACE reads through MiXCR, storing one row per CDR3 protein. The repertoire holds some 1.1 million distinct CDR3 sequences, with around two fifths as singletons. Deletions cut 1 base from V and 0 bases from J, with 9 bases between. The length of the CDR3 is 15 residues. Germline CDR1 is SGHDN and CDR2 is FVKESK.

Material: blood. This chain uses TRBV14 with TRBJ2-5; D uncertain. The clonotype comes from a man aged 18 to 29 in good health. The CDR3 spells CASSQVRTDQETQYF. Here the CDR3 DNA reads TGTGCCAGCAGCCAAGTCCGAACAGACCAAGAGACCCAGTACTTC.